The rows below give T cell receptor beta chains drawn from one sample of a study of blood T cell repertoires in COVID-19. Measured with immunoSEQ multiplex PCR; TCRdb has only the in-frame clones, and not every one. The data show 150,000 to 200,000 clones, about 92% seen once. The sample consisted of peripheral blood. These receptors originate from a young man with COVID-19, enrolled during active disease. The CDR3 runs from the conserved cysteine through the conserved F or W.

len	v_gene	j_gene	CDR3aa
16	TRBV7-2	TRBJ2-1	CASSFSGRGGGNEQFF
16	TRBV29-1	TRBJ1-1	CSVTIVGGSYATEAFF
15	TRBV27	TRBJ2-1	CASSLDDPGYNEQFF
15	TRBV7-2	TRBJ1-5	CASSIGQAVNQPQHF
13	TRBV7-3	TRBJ2-1	CASSLGLIGEQFF
14	TRBV18	TRBJ1-5	CASSRTGGNQPQHF
19	TRBV19	TRBJ1-2	CASSGGFNIVGTGGYGYTF
13	TRBV19	TRBJ1-5	CASSTGPNQPQHF
14	TRBV6-5	TRBJ2-7	CASSYSAGWDEQYF
16	TRBV9	TRBJ1-6	CASSVLGEAGSSPLHF
14	TRBV27	TRBJ1-6	CASSPTGGDSPLHF
15	TRBV10-2	TRBJ2-2	CATQGQGGITGELFF
16	TRBV10-2	TRBJ1-5	CASSGGTGYSNQPQHF
14	TRBV6-5	TRBJ2-7	CASSFRDSSYEQYF
15	TRBV9	TRBJ1-3	CASSATGSGGNTIYF
15	TRBV7-2	TRBJ1-1	CASSPQTGGGTEAFF
14	TRBV7-9	TRBJ2-1	CASSSGTTGGMQFF
19	TRBV3-1/TRBV3-2	TRBJ2-3	CASSQRPGLAGGPGDTQYF
14	TRBV7-3	TRBJ2-7	CASSSTGGGYEQYF
13	TRBV2	TRBJ1-5	CASTAGPSQPQHF
17	TRBV5-1	TRBJ2-1	CASSLGGLAGGYNEQFF
14	TRBV7-2	TRBJ1-3	CASSFLGAGNTIYF
19	TRBV5-4	TRBJ2-3	CASSPGLAGGPESTDTQYF